This T cell receptor (beta chain) emerged from a study of T cell changes during pregnancy in multiple sclerosis. This table comes from immunoSEQ multiplex PCR, and its TCRdb copy is limited to in-frame clones, with some not included. The repertoire holds tens of thousands of clones, with 85% to 95% as singletons. CDR3 length: 15 amino acids. Deletions cut 0 bases from V and 4 bases from J, with 13 bases between. CDR1 and CDR2 (germline): SGHRS, YFSETQ. The sequence was obtained from a female donor with multiple sclerosis, enrolled in a pregnancy study. The V and J genes are TRBV5-1 and TRBJ1-1, with a tentative D call TRBD1 (6 bases). Sequences were derived from peripheral blood, sampled in the second trimester of pregnancy. The CDR3 protein is CASSLDWGLGTEAFF. As DNA, the CDR3 is TGCGCCAGCAGCTTGGATTGGGGGCTTGGCACTGAAGCTTTCTTT.